Included here is one T cell receptor (beta chain) sequence, with context. As yet, its antigen is unknown. The data stem from a study of identical twins. General observations from the study: Beta out-of-frame sequences showed weaker excess twin sharing. Twin-shared out-of-frame alpha sequences were enriched for low generation probability.

One entry per CDR3 protein, called by TCRdb with MiXCR from the 5' RACE reads. The table lists around 220,000 distinct CDR3 sequences, 11% to 15% of them singletons, with 8.8% in the top ten. J gave up 5 bases and V 7 bases, and 9 bases lay outside the gene matches. The CDR3 is 14 amino acids. The germline V gene has CDR1 WSHSY and CDR2 SAAADI. This receptor was taken from a woman younger than 30 in good health. Source material: memory (CD45RO+) T cells sorted from blood. The J gene is TRBJ2-5, the V gene TRBV10-2; 8 nucleotides match TRBD1. The CDR3 nucleotides are TGCGCCAGCACTCGACAGGGGAGTCTGGAGACCCAGTACTTC. Translation: CASTRQGSLETQYF.